These 27 T cell receptor beta chains came from one sample sequenced in a study of Ad26.COV2.S vaccination and SARS-CoV-2 variants. Repertoires were generated with immunoSEQ multiplex PCR, while TCRdb's copy carries only in-frame clones and drops some. The sample consists of about 350,000 clones, just over 90% of them appearing once. The specimen was peripheral blood, collected after recovery from COVID-19. These receptors all stem from a human donor who had recovered from COVID-19.

This sequence joins TRBV2 and TRBJ1-1, with TRBD1 matching over 8 bases. J gave up 0 bases and V 7 bases, and 4 bases lay outside the gene matches. The CDR3 has 14 amino acids. Germline V lookup: CDR1 SNHLY, CDR2 FYNNEI. As DNA, the CDR3 is TGTGCCAGCAATAGGGACAGGCTGAACACTGAAGCTTTCTTT. Translated: CASNRDRLNTEAFF. Combining the CDR3 with reference TRBV2 and TRBJ1-1 gives the whole variable domain EPEVTQTPSHQVTQMGQEVILRCVPISNHLYFYWYRQILGQKVEFLVSFYNNEISEKSEIFDDQFSVERPDGSNFTLKIRSTKLEDSAMYFCASNRDRLNTEAFFGQGTRLTVV.

The chain combines TRBV7-2 with TRBJ1-5, with a possible D match to TRBD1 (6 bases). The CDR3 covers 15 residues. Deletions cut 1 base from V and 6 bases from J, with 13 bases between. Germline loops: CDR1 SGHTA, CDR2 FQGNSA. This CDR3 reads CASSLVIGGRQPQHF. CDR3 nucleotide sequence: TGTGCCAGCAGCTTAGTTATCGGGGGGCGTCAGCCCCAGCATTTT. The full variable domain, its missing parts supplied by reference TRBV7-2 and TRBJ1-5, is GAGVSQSPSNKVTEKGKDVELRCDPISGHTALYWYRQSLGQGLEFLIYFQGNSAPDKSGLPSDRFSAERTGGSVSTLTIQRTQQEDSAVYLCASSLVIGGRQPQHFGDGTRLSIL.

The J gene is TRBJ1-2, the V gene TRBV9, with TRBD1 matching 9 bases. This CDR3 region has 12 residues. The V gene end was trimmed by 4 bases and the J gene end by 11 bases; junction bases not matched to a gene: 6. The germline gives CDR1 SGDLS, CDR2 YYNGEE. CDR3 sequence reads: CASSLRTGEYTF. The CDR3 coding sequence is TGTGCCAGCAGCCTACGGACAGGGGAATACACCTTC.

The chain combines TRBV6-5 with TRBJ1-1; possible D gene TRBD1, 5 bases. Trimming took 5 bases from V and 8 from J, leaving 15 bases between them. The CDR3 spans 13 residues. Germline CDR1 reads MNHEY; CDR2 reads SVGAGI. DNA of the CDR3: TGTGCCAGCAGTCAAACCCTGGGGGGGGAAGCTTTCTTT. It is translated as CASSQTLGGEAFF.

The chain links TRBV4-3 to TRBJ2-1; tentatively, D is TRBD1 (5 bases). The CDR3 sequence is 15 residues long. V was trimmed by 4 bases and J by 3 bases, leaving 13 bases between them. Per the germline V gene, CDR1 is LGHNA and CDR2 is YSLEER. The CDR3: CASSPRAGLYNEQFF. CDR3 DNA sequence: TGCGCCAGCAGCCCGCGTGCAGGGCTCTACAATGAGCAGTTCTTC.

The rearrangement uses TRBV12-5 and TRBJ2-5; no clear D gene. In germline, CDR1 is LGHNT, CDR2 FRNRAP. The CDR3 is made up of 12 amino acids. Trimming shortened V by 2 bases and J by 7 bases, and 8 bases separated the two germline ends. Written as DNA, the CDR3 is TGTGCTAGTGGTTTGAACACCGGGACCCAGTACTTC. Amino acid sequence: CASGLNTGTQYF.

This chain connects TRBV9 to TRBJ1-3; D gene uncertain. Germline CDR1 and CDR2: SGDLS and YYNGEE. V shed 5 bases and J shed 8 bases, with 14 bases lying between them. The CDR3 totals 13 residues. This CDR3 reads CASSGSLGDTIYF. In nucleotides, the CDR3 is TGTGCCAGCAGTGGCAGTCTCGGGGACACCATATATTTT. The entire variable domain, with the rest obtained from reference TRBV9 and TRBJ1-3, is as follows: DSGVTQTPKHLITATGQRVTLRCSPRSGDLSVYWYQQSLDQGLQFLIQYYNGEERAKGNILERFSAQQFPDLHSELNLSSLELGDSALYFCASSGSLGDTIYFGEGSWLTVV.

A single count supports this clone. CDR3 in amino acids: CSVGLTSGTYEQYF. The CDR3 DNA follows: TGCAGCGTTGGATTAACTAGCGGGACCTACGAGCAGTACTTC. The gene calls are TRBV29-1 and TRBJ2-7; 10 bases line up with TRBD2. The CDR3 extends over 14 amino acids. V shed 4 bases and J 2 bases; nucleotides not matched to a gene: 5. Germline V gene data show CDR1 as SQVTM and CDR2 as ANQGSEA.

This clone has only one observation. This chain links TRBV5-5 with TRBJ2-7; D remains unclear. Germline V gives CDR1 SGHKS, CDR2 YYEKEE (reference sequence). CDR3 size: 12 residues. Trimming took off 2 bases at V and 6 bases at J, with 9 bases between the two ends. The CDR3 spells CASSFRLGEQYF. CDR3 in DNA: TGTGCCAGCAGCTTCCGCTTAGGCGAGCAGTACTTC.

This chain uses TRBV9 with TRBJ1-2, with 8 bases that match TRBD1. Germline V gives CDR1 SGDLS, CDR2 YYNGEE. The junction had 6 bases not matched to a gene; V was cut back by 3 bases and J by 8 bases. This CDR3 comprises 13 residues. The CDR3 here is CASSARDRRGYTF. CDR3 in DNA: TGTGCCAGCAGCGCCCGGGACAGGAGGGGCTACACCTTC.

The gene calls are TRBV19 and TRBJ1-1, with a tentative D call TRBD1 (6 bases). The CDR3 has 13 residues. The germline V gene encodes CDR1 LNHDA and CDR2 SQIVND (reference sequence). Trimming left V 2 bases short and J 11 bases short, with 15 bases between. The CDR3 here is CASSIISDREAFF. Written as DNA, the CDR3 is TGTGCCAGTAGTATAATCTCGGACAGAGAGGCTTTCTTT. The full variable domain, with the rest looked up from reference TRBV19 and TRBJ1-1, is DGGITQSPKYLFRKEGQNVTLSCEQNLNHDAMYWYRQDPGQGLRLIYYSQIVNDFQKGDIAEGYSVSREKKESFPLTVTSAQKNPTAFYLCASSIISDREAFFGQGTRLTVV.

This sequence joins TRBV5-1 and TRBJ2-1, with 9 bases lining up with TRBD2. The CDR3 sequence is 15 residues long. J lost 8 bases, V lost 0 bases, and 6 bases had no gene match. Germline V gives CDR1 SGHRS, CDR2 YFSETQ. The CDR3 bases are TGCGCCAGCAGCTTGGGAGTAGCGGGGGTGGATGAGCAGTTCTTC. Translation gives CASSLGVAGVDEQFF. The variable domain in full, completed from reference TRBV5-1 and TRBJ2-1, reads KAGVTQTPRYLIKTRGQQVTLSCSPISGHRSVSWYQQTPGQGLQFLFEYFSETQRNKGNFPGRFSGRQFSNSRSEMNVSTLELGDSALYLCASSLGVAGVDEQFFGPGTRLTVL.

J is TRBJ1-2 and V is TRBV5-4; 9 bases agree with TRBD1. CDR3 length equals 13 residues. Trimming at V came to 4 bases and at J to 8 bases, leaving 6 bases not matched to a gene. Germline V gene sequence: CDR1 SGHNT, CDR2 YYREEE (reference sequence). DNA of the CDR3: TGTGCCAGCAGCAAGGGACAGGGAGAGGGCTACACCTTC. Protein sequence: CASSKGQGEGYTF.

J is TRBJ2-7 and V is TRBV10-1; 8 nucleotides match TRBD1. Germline V lookup: CDR1 WNHNN, CDR2 SYGVQD (reference sequence). This CDR3 has 12 residues. V lost 6 bases and J lost 5; bases outside the gene matches: 3. The CDR3 spells CASSRTGNEQYF. The DNA of the CDR3 is TGCGCCAGCAGCCGGACAGGGAACGAGCAGTACTTC.

The chain uses TRBV6-5 and TRBJ2-4; D call uncertain. Germline V gene data show CDR1 as MNHEY and CDR2 as SVGAGI. V was cut by 0 bases and J by 7 bases, with 7 bases left in between. The CDR3 has 13 amino acids. CDR3 sequence (DNA): TGTGCCAGCAGTTACTCGAATCTTAACATTCAGTACTTC. Amino acid sequence: CASSYSNLNIQYF.

The V gene is TRBV27, the J gene TRBJ1-2; weak D call: TRBD1 (6 bases). The CDR3 sequence is 13 residues long. The germline V gene has CDR1 MNHEY and CDR2 SMNVEV (reference sequence). V lost 6 bases and J lost 2, with 10 bases in between. In DNA, the CDR3 is TGTGCCAGCAGCCGGGACACAAACTATGGCTACACCTTC. Its translation: CASSRDTNYGYTF.

J is TRBJ2-1 and V is TRBV24-1; no definite D call. This CDR3 has 14 residues. CDR1 KGHDR and CDR2 SFDVKD come from the germline V gene. The V and J ends lost 9 bases and 0 bases respectively, with 11 bases between them. The CDR3 DNA sequence: TGTGCCACCTTAACCGGGCCCTCCTACAATGAGCAGTTCTTC. Translating it yields CATLTGPSYNEQFF.

V and J are TRBV2 and TRBJ2-7; weak D call: TRBD2 (5 bases). Germline CDR1 reads SNHLY; CDR2 reads FYNNEI. Trimming left V 0 bases short and J 5 bases short, with 17 bases between. The CDR3 spans 16 residues. CDR3 nucleotides: TGTGCCAGCAGTGAAGCCGAGGGTGGCCGAAGGAACGAGCAGTACTTC. This gives the protein CASSEAEGGRRNEQYF.

CDR3 residues: CASSTTAGGGELFF. Written as DNA, the CDR3 is TGTGCCAGTAGTACCACAGCGGGAGGCGGGGAGCTGTTTTTT. The chain links TRBV19 to TRBJ2-2; TRBD2 matches at 9 bases. V dropped 4 bases and J dropped 7; count of bases not matched to a gene: 4. This CDR3 contains 14 residues. Germline assignment: CDR1 LNHDA and CDR2 SQIVND (reference sequence). Filled out from reference TRBV19 and TRBJ2-2, the complete variable domain reads DGGITQSPKYLFRKEGQNVTLSCEQNLNHDAMYWYRQDPGQGLRLIYYSQIVNDFQKGDIAEGYSVSREKKESFPLTVTSAQKNPTAFYLCASSTTAGGGELFFGEGSRLTVL.

This clone was detected only once. This chain uses TRBV9 with TRBJ1-2; maybe TRBD1 (6 bases). Germline V CDR1 and CDR2: SGDLS, YYNGEE. Trimming left V 4 bases short and J 0 bases short, with 16 bases between. This CDR3 is 16 amino acids long. The CDR3 DNA reads as TGTGCCAGCAGCACCATGGGACAAACAACTAACTATGGCTACACCTTC. This translates into CASSTMGQTTNYGYTF.

V usage is TRBV5-1 and J usage is TRBJ1-2; 8 bases map to TRBD1. CDR3 length equals 15 residues. Germline CDR1 is SGHRS and CDR2 is YFSETQ. The trim removed 4 bases at V and 4 bases at J, leaving 9 bases unmatched. CDR3 nucleotides: TGCGCCAGCAGCCCACAGGGGGAGACTCTCTATGGCTACACCTTC. Protein sequence: CASSPQGETLYGYTF. Using reference TRBV5-1 and TRBJ1-2 for the parts outside the CDR3, the full variable domain is KAGVTQTPRYLIKTRGQQVTLSCSPISGHRSVSWYQQTPGQGLQFLFEYFSETQRNKGNFPGRFSGRQFSNSRSEMNVSTLELGDSALYLCASSPQGETLYGYTFGSGTRLTVV.

The rearrangement links TRBV7-8 to TRBJ1-1; 7 nucleotides align to TRBD1. CDR3 length: 18 residues. V dropped 5 bases and J dropped 0; count of bases not matched to a gene: 15. In germline, CDR1 is SGHVS, CDR2 FQNEAQ. CDR3 DNA: TGTGCCAGCAGCCCTACCCGACCCCGACAGGGCTTGAACACTGAAGCTTTCTTT. Translating it yields CASSPTRPRQGLNTEAFF.

This chain's CDR3 is CATSWGPNLYEQYF. The CDR3 nucleotides read TGTGCCACTTCCTGGGGACCGAACCTCTACGAGCAGTACTTC. The chain has TRBV19 and TRBJ2-7; either TRBD1 or TRBD2 may supply D (5 bases each). The CDR3 spans 14 residues. Germline-derived CDR1 and CDR2 are LNHDA and SQIVND (reference sequence). Trimming pared 10 bases from V and 3 bases from J, leaving 19 bases between.

The V gene is TRBV7-2, the J gene TRBJ2-5, with D possibly being TRBD1 (6 bases). V was pared by 3 bases and J by 1 base, with 12 bases between. Germline V lookup: CDR1 SGHTA, CDR2 FQGNSA. The CDR3 extends over 15 amino acids. The CDR3 here is CASSFHRAPQETQYF. In nucleotides, the CDR3 is TGTGCCAGCAGCTTCCACAGGGCTCCCCAAGAGACCCAGTACTTC.

The genes are TRBV15 and TRBJ1-5; no clear D gene. V was trimmed by 0 bases and J by 3 bases, leaving 9 bases between them. The length of the CDR3 is 15 residues. CDR1 is LNHNV and CDR2 is YYDKDF in the germline V gene (reference sequence). The CDR3 spells CATSRDSGFNQPQHF. The CDR3 bases are TGTGCCACCAGCAGAGATAGCGGGTTCAATCAGCCCCAGCATTTT.

J is TRBJ2-5 and V is TRBV5-4, with D tentatively TRBD1 (5 bases). In germline, CDR1 is SGHNT, CDR2 YYREEE (reference sequence). V lost 4 bases, J lost 1 base, and 11 bases lay in between. The CDR3 has 14 residues. CDR3 sequence (DNA): TGTGCCAGCAGCGAAGGGGTTTTCCAAGAGACCCAGTACTTC. Protein: CASSEGVFQETQYF. Using reference TRBV5-4 and TRBJ2-5 for the parts outside the CDR3, the full variable domain is ETGVTQSPTHLIKTRGQQVTLRCSSQSGHNTVSWYQQALGQGPQFIFQYYREEENGRGNFPPRFSGLQFPNYSSELNVNALELDDSALYLCASSEGVFQETQYFGPGTRLLVL.

Here the CDR3 DNA reads TGTGCCAGCAGCTTAGGTTTACAGGGGGCTGAAGCTTTCTTT. Encoded protein: CASSLGLQGAEAFF. The V call is TRBV11-2, the J call TRBJ1-1; 8 nucleotides line up with TRBD1. J lost 6 bases, V lost 1 base, and 4 bases had no gene match. Germline loops: CDR1 SGHAT, CDR2 FQNNGV. The CDR3 length is 14 residues.